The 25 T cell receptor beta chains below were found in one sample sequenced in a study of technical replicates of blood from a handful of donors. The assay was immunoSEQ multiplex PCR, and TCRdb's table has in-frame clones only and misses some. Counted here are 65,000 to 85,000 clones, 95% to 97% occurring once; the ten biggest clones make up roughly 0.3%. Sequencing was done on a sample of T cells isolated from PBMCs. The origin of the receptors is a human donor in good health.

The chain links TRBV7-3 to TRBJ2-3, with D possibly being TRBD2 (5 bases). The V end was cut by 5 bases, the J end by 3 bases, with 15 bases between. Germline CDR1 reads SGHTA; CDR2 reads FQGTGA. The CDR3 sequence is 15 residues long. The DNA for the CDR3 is TGTGCCAGCAGCCCGAGTGGGAGAGGGACAGATACGCAGTATTTT. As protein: CASSPSGRGTDTQYF.

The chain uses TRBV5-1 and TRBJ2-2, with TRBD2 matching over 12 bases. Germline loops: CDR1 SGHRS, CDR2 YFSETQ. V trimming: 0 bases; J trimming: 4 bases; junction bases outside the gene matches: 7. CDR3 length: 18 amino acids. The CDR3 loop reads CASSLGLAGAGGTGELFF. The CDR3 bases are TGCGCCAGCAGCTTGGGACTAGCGGGAGCCGGGGGCACCGGGGAGCTGTTTTTT.

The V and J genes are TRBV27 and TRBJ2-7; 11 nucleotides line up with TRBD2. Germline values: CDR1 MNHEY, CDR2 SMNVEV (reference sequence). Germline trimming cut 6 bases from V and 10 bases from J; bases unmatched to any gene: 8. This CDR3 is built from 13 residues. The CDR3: CASSGTSGAGQYF. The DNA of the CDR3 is TGTGCCAGCAGCGGGACTAGCGGCGCGGGTCAGTACTTC.

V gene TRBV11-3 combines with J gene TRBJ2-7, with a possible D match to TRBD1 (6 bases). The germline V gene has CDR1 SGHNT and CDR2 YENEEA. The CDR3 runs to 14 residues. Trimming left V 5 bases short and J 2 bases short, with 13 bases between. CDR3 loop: CASSDNRVPYEQYF. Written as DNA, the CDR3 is TGTGCCAGCAGCGACAACAGGGTTCCCTACGAGCAGTACTTC.

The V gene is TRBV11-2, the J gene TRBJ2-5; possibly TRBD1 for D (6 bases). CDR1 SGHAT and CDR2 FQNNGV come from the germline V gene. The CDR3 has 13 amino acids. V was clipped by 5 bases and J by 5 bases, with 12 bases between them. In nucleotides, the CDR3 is TGTGCCAGCAGCACATACAGGGAGGAGACCCAGTACTTC. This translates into CASSTYREETQYF.

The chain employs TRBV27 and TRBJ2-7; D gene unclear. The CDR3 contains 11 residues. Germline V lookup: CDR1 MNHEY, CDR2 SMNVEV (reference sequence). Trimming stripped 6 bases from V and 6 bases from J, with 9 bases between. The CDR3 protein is CASRGFSEQYF. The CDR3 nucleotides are TGTGCCAGCAGGGGCTTTAGCGAGCAGTACTTC.

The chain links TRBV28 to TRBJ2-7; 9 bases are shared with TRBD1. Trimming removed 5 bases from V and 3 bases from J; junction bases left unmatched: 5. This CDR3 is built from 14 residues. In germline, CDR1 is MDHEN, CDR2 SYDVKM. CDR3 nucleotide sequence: TGTGCCAGCAGTCCGGGACAGGGTGACTACGAGCAGTACTTC. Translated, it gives CASSPGQGDYEQYF.

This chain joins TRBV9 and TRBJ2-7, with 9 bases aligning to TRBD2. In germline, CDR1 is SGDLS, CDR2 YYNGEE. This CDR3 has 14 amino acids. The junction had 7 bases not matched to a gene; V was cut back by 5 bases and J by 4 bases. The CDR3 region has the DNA TGTGCCAGCAGTCCTAGCGGGACCACTTACGAGCAGTACTTC. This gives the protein CASSPSGTTYEQYF.

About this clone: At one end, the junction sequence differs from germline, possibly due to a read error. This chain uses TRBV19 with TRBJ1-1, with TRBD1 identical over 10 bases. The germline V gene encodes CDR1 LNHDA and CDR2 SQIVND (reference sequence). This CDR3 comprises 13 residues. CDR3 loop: CASQGQGNAEAFF. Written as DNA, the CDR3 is TGTGCCAGTCAGGGACAGGGGAACGCTGAAGCTTTCTTT.

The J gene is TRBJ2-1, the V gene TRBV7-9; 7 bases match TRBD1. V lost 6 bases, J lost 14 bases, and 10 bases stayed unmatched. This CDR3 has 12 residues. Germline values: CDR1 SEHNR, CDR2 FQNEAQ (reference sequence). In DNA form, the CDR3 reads TGTGCCAGCAGACCTTTCGACAGGGACGAGTTCTTC. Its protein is CASRPFDRDEFF.

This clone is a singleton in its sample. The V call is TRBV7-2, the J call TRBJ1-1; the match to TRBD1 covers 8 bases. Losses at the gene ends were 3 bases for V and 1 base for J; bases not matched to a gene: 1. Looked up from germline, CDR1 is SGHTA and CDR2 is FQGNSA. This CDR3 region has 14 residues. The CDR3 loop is CASSFGTGNTEAFF. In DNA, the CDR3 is TGTGCCAGCAGCTTCGGGACAGGGAACACTGAAGCTTTCTTT. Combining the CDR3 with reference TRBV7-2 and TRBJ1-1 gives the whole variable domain GAGVSQSPSNKVTEKGKDVELRCDPISGHTALYWYRQSLGQGLEFLIYFQGNSAPDKSGLPSDRFSAERTGGSVSTLTIQRTQQEDSAVYLCASSFGTGNTEAFFGQGTRLTVV.

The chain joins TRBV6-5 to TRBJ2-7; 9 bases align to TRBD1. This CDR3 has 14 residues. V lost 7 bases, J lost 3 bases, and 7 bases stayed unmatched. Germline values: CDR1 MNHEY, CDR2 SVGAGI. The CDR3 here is CASMAGTGNYEQYF. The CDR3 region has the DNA TGTGCCAGCATGGCCGGGACAGGGAACTACGAGCAGTACTTC.

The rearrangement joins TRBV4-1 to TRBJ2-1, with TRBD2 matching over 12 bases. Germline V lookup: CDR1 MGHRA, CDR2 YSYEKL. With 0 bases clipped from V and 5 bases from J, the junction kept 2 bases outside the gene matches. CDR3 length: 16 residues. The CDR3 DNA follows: TGCGCCAGCAGCCAAGAATCTAGCGGGAGGGACAATGAGCAGTTCTTC. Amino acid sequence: CASSQESSGRDNEQFF.

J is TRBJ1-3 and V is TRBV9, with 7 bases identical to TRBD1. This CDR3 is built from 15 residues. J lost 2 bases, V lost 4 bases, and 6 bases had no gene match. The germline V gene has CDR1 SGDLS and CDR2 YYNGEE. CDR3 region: CASSPSGGTGNTIYF. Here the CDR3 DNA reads TGTGCCAGCAGCCCTTCAGGGGGAACTGGAAACACCATATATTTT.

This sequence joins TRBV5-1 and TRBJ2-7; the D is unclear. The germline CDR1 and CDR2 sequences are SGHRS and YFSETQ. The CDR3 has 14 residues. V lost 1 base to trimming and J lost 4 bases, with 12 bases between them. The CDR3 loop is CASSLLPDGYEQYF. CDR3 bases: TGCGCCAGCAGCTTGTTACCAGACGGGTACGAGCAGTACTTC.

CDR3 residues: CASSFHRGIRNEQFF. DNA for the CDR3: TGTGCCAGCAGCTTCCACAGGGGGATAAGGAATGAGCAGTTCTTC. The chain joins TRBV5-8 to TRBJ2-1; 8 nucleotides line up with TRBD1. The germline gives CDR1 SGHTS, CDR2 YDEGEE. The CDR3 extends over 15 amino acids. The J segment lost 7 bases and the V segment lost 2 bases, leaving 8 bases of the junction unmatched.

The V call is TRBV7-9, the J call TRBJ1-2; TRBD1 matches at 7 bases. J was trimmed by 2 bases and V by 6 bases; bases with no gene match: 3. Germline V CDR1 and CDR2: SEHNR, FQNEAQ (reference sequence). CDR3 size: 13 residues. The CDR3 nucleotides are TGTGCCAGCAGGGGACAGCTAAACTATGGCTACACCTTC. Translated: CASRGQLNYGYTF.

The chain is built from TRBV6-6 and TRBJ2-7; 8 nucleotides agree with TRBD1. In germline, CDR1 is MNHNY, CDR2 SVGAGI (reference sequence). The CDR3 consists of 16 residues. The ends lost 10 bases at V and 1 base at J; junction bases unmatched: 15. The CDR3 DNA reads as TGTGCCACCGTACTTCAGGGGGCGATAGGGTCCTACGAGCAGTACTTC. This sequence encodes CATVLQGAIGSYEQYF.

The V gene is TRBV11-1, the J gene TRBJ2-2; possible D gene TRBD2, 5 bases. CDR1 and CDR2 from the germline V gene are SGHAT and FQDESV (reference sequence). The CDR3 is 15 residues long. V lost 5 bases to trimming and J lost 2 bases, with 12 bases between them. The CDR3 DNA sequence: TGTGCCAGCAGCCCTATCGGGGTAAACACCGGGGAGCTGTTTTTT. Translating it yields CASSPIGVNTGELFF.

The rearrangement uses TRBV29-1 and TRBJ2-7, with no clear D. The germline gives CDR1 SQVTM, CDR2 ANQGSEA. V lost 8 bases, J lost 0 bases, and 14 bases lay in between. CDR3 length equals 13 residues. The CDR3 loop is CSPDTLSSYEQYF. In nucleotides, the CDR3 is TGCAGCCCAGATACCCTCAGCTCCTACGAGCAGTACTTC.

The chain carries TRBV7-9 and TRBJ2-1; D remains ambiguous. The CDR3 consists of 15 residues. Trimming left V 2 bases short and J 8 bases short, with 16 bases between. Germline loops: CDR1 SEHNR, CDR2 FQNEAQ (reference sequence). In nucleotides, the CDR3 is TGTGCCAGCAGCTTATTACCGGGTTTAGTCTATGAGCAGTTCTTC. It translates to CASSLLPGLVYEQFF.

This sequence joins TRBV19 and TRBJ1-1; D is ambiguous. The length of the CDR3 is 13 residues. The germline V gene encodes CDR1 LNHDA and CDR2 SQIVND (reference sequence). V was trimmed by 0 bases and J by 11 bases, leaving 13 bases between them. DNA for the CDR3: TGTGCCAGTAGTATAGATCGGGAGGTAAGCGCTTTCTTT. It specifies CASSIDREVSAFF. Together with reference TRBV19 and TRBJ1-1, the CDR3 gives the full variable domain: DGGITQSPKYLFRKEGQNVTLSCEQNLNHDAMYWYRQDPGQGLRLIYYSQIVNDFQKGDIAEGYSVSREKKESFPLTVTSAQKNPTAFYLCASSIDREVSAFFGQGTRLTVV.

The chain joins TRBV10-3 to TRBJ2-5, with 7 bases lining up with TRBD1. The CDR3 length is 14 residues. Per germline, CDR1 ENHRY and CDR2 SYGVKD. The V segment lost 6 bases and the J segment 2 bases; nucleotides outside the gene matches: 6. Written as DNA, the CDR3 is TGTGCCATCAGCTCCGGGACAGATCAAGAGACCCAGTACTTC. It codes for CAISSGTDQETQYF.

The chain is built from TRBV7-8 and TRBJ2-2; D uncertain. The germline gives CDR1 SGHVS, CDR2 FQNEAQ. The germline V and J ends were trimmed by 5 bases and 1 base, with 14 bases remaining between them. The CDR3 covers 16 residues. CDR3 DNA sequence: TGTGCCAGCAGCCCCCAGGAAAGTGGGAACACCGGGGAGCTGTTTTTT. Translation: CASSPQESGNTGELFF. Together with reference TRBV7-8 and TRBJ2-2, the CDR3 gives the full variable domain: GAGVSQSPRYKVAKRGQDVALRCDPISGHVSLFWYQQALGQGPEFLTYFQNEAQLDKSGLPSDRFFAERPEGSVSTLKIQRTQQEDSAVYLCASSPQESGNTGELFFGEGSRLTVL.

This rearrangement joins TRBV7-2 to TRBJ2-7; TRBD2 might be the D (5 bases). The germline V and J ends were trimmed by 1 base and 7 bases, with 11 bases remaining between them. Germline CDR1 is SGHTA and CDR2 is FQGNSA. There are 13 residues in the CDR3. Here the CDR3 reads CASSLGVAREQYF. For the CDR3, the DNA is TGTGCCAGCAGCTTAGGGGTAGCGAGGGAGCAGTACTTC.